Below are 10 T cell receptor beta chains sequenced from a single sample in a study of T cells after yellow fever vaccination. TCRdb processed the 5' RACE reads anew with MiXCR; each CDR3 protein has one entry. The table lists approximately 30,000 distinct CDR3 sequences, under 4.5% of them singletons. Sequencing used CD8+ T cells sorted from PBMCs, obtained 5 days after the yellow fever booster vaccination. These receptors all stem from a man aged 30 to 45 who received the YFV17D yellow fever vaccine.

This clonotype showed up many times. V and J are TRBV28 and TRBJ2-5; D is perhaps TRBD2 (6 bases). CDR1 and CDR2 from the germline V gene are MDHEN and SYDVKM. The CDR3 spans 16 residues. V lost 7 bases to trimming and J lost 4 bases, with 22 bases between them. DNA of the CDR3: TGTGCCAGCAACCCCCGCGGGAATTCGCGAGGAGAGACCCAGTACTTC. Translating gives CASNPRGNSRGETQYF.

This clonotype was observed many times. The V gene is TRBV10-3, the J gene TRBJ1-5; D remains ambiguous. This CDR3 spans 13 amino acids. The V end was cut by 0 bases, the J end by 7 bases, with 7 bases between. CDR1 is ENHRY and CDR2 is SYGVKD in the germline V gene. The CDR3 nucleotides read TGTGCCATCAGTGAGTCCGGCTACCAGCCCCAGCATTTT. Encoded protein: CAISESGYQPQHF.

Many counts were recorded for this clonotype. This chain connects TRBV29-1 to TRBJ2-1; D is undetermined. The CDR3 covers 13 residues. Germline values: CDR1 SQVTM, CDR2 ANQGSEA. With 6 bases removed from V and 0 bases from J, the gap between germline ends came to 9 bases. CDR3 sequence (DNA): TGCAGCGTGATGGGTCTCTCCTACAATGAGCAGTTCTTC. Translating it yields CSVMGLSYNEQFF.

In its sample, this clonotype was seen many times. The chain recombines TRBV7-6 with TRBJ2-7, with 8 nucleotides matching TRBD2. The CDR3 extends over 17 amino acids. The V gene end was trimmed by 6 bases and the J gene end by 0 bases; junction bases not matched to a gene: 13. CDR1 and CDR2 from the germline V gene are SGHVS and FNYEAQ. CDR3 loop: CASSSEMEAGDSYEQYF. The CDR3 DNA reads TGTGCCAGCAGTTCCGAGATGGAAGCGGGAGACTCCTACGAGCAGTACTTC.

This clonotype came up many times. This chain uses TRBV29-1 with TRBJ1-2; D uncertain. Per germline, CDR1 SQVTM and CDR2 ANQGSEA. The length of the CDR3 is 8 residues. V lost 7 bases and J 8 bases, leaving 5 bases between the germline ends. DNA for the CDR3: TGCAGCGCTGGGGGCTACACCTTC. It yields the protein CSAGGYTF.

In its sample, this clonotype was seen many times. Here the CDR3 DNA reads TGCAGTGCCGGAGACGGGAGGTTGCAAGAGACCCAGTACTTC. It is translated as CSAGDGRLQETQYF. V usage is TRBV20-1 and J usage is TRBJ2-5, with 7 bases identical to TRBD2. CDR3 size: 14 residues. V dropped 6 bases and J dropped 2; count of bases not matched to a gene: 9. Germline V lookup: CDR1 DFQATT, CDR2 SNEGSKA (reference sequence).

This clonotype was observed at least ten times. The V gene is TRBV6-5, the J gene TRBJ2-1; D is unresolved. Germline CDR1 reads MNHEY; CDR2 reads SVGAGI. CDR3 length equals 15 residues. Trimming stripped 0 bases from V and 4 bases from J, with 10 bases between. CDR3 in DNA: TGTGCCAGCAGTTACTCGAATTCTCAGTACAATGAGCAGTTCTTC. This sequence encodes CASSYSNSQYNEQFF.

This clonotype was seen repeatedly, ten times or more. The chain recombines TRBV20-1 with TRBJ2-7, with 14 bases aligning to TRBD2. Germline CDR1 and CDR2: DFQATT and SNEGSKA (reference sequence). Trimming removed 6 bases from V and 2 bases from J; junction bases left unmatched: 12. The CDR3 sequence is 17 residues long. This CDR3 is CSALGLAGVGGTYEQYF. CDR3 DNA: TGCAGTGCCCTGGGACTAGCGGGAGTGGGGGGGACCTACGAGCAGTACTTC.

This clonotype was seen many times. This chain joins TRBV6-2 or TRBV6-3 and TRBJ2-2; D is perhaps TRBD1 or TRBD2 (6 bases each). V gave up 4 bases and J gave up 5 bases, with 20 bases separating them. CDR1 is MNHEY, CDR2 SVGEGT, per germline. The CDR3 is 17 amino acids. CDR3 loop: CASSSWGADLLTGELFF. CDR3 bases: TGTGCCAGCAGTTCGTGGGGGGCGGACCTTCTAACCGGGGAGCTGTTTTTT.

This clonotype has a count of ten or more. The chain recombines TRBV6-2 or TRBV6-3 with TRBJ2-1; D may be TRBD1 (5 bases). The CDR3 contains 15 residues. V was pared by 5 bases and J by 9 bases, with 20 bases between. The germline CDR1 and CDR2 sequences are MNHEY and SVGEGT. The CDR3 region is CASSPGALFGSEQFF. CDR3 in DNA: TGTGCCAGCAGTCCTGGGGCCCTTTTCGGAAGTGAGCAGTTCTTC.